The 8 T cell receptor beta chains given below trace back to one sample, sequenced in a study of cytomegalovirus exposure and HLA in healthy donors listed by TCRdb under 2017. Libraries were built with the immunoSEQ multiplex PCR assay. For the multiplex PCR, a mixture combining 60 forward primers for TCR Vbeta segments and 13 reverse primers for TCR Jbeta segments was used. This is the immuneACCESS table as TCRdb keeps it, with only in-frame sequences that have V and J called. A part of the clones is gone; compared with another copy, unresolved V genes explain less than half, and the rest is unexplained. The sample table holds 55,000 to 80,000 clones, of which 75% were seen once. The ten largest clones take up around 12% of the sample. Sequencing input: PBMCs. The receptors were gathered from a man between 65 and 85 years old in good health and CMV-seronegative.

The chain recombines TRBV19 with TRBJ1-6; D gene ambiguous. CDR3 length equals 14 residues. From germline, CDR1 is LNHDA and CDR2 SQIVND (reference sequence). V dropped 3 bases and J dropped 9 bases, with 12 bases sitting between them. The CDR3 DNA is TGTGCCAGTAGTATGGTACCAGGCAGTTCACCCCTCCACTTT. Translated, it gives CASSMVPGSSPLHF.

The genes are TRBV6-5 and TRBJ1-5; D possibly corresponds to TRBD1 (6 bases). This CDR3 region has 15 residues. V was cut by 5 bases and J by 2 bases, with 13 bases left in between. Germline CDR1 reads MNHEY; CDR2 reads SVGAGI. This CDR3 reads CASSPTGWGNQPQHF. The CDR3 DNA is TGTGCCAGCAGTCCAACAGGGTGGGGCAATCAGCCCCAGCATTTT.

The rearrangement links TRBV4-1 to TRBJ1-2, with D uncertain. The CDR3 is made up of 17 amino acids. CDR1 is MGHRA and CDR2 is YSYEKL in the germline V gene. Deletions cut 0 bases from V and 7 bases from J, with 21 bases between. In DNA, the CDR3 is TGCGCCAGCAGCCAAGAGGAAATCAGAAGAATGAGAGGTGGCTACACCTTC. This codes for CASSQEEIRRMRGGYTF.

In this sample, this clone turned up a few times. The rearrangement links TRBV5-1 to TRBJ2-1; 7 bases are a match to TRBD1. This CDR3 comprises 15 residues. The germline CDR1 and CDR2 sequences are SGHRS and YFSETQ. V trimming: 4 bases; J trimming: 2 bases; junction bases outside the gene matches: 6. The CDR3 here is CASSRGQSTYNEQFF. CDR3 in DNA: TGCGCCAGCAGCCGGGGACAGTCGACCTACAATGAGCAGTTCTTC. The full variable domain, its missing parts supplied by reference TRBV5-1 and TRBJ2-1, is KAGVTQTPRYLIKTRGQQVTLSCSPISGHRSVSWYQQTPGQGLQFLFEYFSETQRNKGNFPGRFSGRQFSNSRSEMNVSTLELGDSALYLCASSRGQSTYNEQFFGPGTRLTVL.

In this sample, this clone turned up a few times. This chain joins TRBV19 and TRBJ1-1; no clear D. With 1 base removed from V and 2 bases from J, the gap between germline ends came to 11 bases. CDR1 is LNHDA and CDR2 is SQIVND in the germline V gene (reference sequence). The CDR3 has 15 amino acids. The CDR3, as DNA: TGTGCCAGTAGTATAGCAGGTACACCTAACACTGAAGCTTTCTTT. This translates into CASSIAGTPNTEAFF.

The V gene is TRBV6-5, the J gene TRBJ1-2, with 7 bases identical to TRBD1. Germline CDR1 reads MNHEY; CDR2 reads SVGAGI. V trimming: 6 bases; J trimming: 9 bases; junction bases outside the gene matches: 7. The CDR3 is 12 residues long. CDR3 in amino acids: CASRRQGQSYTF. In DNA form, the CDR3 reads TGTGCCAGCAGGCGACAGGGTCAAAGCTACACCTTC.

This clone turned up a few times. The CDR3 here is CASSHITGGTGELFF. CDR3 DNA: TGTGCCAGCAGCCACATAACAGGGGGCACCGGGGAGCTGTTTTTT. The genes are TRBV5-4 and TRBJ2-2, with TRBD1 matching over 8 bases. Unmatched junction bases numbered 6, after V lost 4 bases and J lost 4 bases. The CDR3 consists of 15 residues. CDR1 and CDR2 from the germline V gene are SGHNT and YYREEE (reference sequence). The full variable domain, its missing parts supplied by reference TRBV5-4 and TRBJ2-2, is ETGVTQSPTHLIKTRGQQVTLRCSSQSGHNTVSWYQQALGQGPQFIFQYYREEENGRGNFPPRFSGLQFPNYSSELNVNALELDDSALYLCASSHITGGTGELFFGEGSRLTVL.

CDR3 residues: CASSRQLGNTIYF. The CDR3 DNA follows: TGTGCCAGCAGTAGACAGTTAGGAAACACCATATATTTT. The chain uses TRBV6-5 and TRBJ1-3; the D gene is possibly TRBD1 (5 bases). The CDR3 is 13 residues long. Trimming took off 5 bases at V and 4 bases at J, with 9 bases between the two ends. Germline-derived CDR1 and CDR2 are MNHEY and SVGAGI.